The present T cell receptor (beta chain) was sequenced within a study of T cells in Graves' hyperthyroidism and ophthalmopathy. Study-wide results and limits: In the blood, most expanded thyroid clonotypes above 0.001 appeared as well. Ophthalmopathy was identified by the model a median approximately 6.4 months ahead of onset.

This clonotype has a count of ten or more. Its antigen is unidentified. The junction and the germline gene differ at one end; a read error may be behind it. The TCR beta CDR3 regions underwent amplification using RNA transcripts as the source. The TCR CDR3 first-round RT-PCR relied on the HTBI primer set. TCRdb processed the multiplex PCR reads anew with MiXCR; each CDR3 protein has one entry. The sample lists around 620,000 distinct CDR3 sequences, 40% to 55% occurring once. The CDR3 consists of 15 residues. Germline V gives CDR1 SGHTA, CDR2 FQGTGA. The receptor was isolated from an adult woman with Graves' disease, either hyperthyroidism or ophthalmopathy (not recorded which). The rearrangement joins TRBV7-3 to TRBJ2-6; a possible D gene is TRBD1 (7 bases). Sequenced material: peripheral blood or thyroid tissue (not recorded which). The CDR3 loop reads CASRPTGTGADVLTF. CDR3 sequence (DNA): TGTGCCAGCAGACCGACAGGGACTGGGGCCGACGTCCTGACTTTC.